Listed below are T cell receptor beta chains from one sample, sequenced in a study of cytomegalovirus exposure and HLA in healthy donors. Generated by immunoSEQ multiplex PCR, the TCRdb table keeps only in-frame clones and is missing some. The data contain tens of thousands of clones, 70% of them singletons. Sequences were obtained from PBMCs. Source of these receptors: a woman aged 60-75 years in good health and CMV-seropositive. Each CDR3 is given with its conserved first and last residue. Each record gives: clone size, J gene, D gene, V gene, CDR3 DNA, CDR3 protein. D genes are given only for firm matches. The size of a clone is reported for some rows only, either as once, few or many, or as a class for expanded clones.

. TRBJ2-3 . TRBV5-1 TGCGCCAGCAGCCTGGGGACTGGCACAGATACGCAGTATTTT CASSLGTGTDTQYF
few TRBJ1-6 TRBD1 TRBV4-1 TGCGCCAGCAGCCAAGCGGGGACAGCTAATTCACCCCTCCACTTT CASSQAGTANSPLHF
. TRBJ2-2 . TRBV7-6 TGTGCCAGCAGCATGCAGGAAACCGGGGAGCTGTTTTTT CASSMQETGELFF
. TRBJ1-1 . TRBV18 TGTGCCAGCTCACCTTTCAGTGGGGATCGGGGGACTGAAGCTTTCTTT CASSPFSGDRGTEAFF
. TRBJ2-3 TRBD2 TRBV5-6 TGTGCCAGCAGCTTGGAACTAGCGGGAAGAAATACGCAGTATTTT CASSLELAGRNTQYF
. TRBJ1-3 TRBD1 TRBV6-6 TGTGCCAGCGGGGACAGAAAGGTCTCTGGAAACACCATATATTTT CASGDRKVSGNTIYF
. TRBJ2-2 . TRBV4-3 TGCGCCAGCAGCCAAGGCATAACGGGCACCGGGGAGCTGTTTTTT CASSQGITGTGELFF
. TRBJ1-2 . TRBV5-1 TGCGCCAGCAGCTTGGAAGGGGGGGCGAGCTATGGCTACACCTTC CASSLEGGASYGYTF
many TRBJ1-1 . TRBV7-2 TGTGCCAGCGGAATCGGAGGCCCTGAAGCTTTCTTT CASGIGGPEAFF
. TRBJ1-2 . TRBV10-3 TGTGCCATCAGTAGCCAGGGCGTCAACTATGGCTACACCTTC CAISSQGVNYGYTF
few TRBJ1-4 . TRBV5-5 TGTGCCAGCAGCTTGGGCGGAGGTAATGAAAAACTGTTTTTT CASSLGGGNEKLFF
. TRBJ1-1 TRBD1 TRBV19 TGTGCCAGTAGTATACCCAGACAGGGGACCGAAGCTTTCTTT CASSIPRQGTEAFF
. TRBJ2-4 . TRBV4-3 TGCGCCAGCAGCCAAGAACGGGGTGGCCAGCTCATTCAGTACTTC CASSQERGGQLIQYF
few TRBJ1-1 . TRBV29-1 TGCAGCGTTGAGGGACAAACGGGGACTGAAGCTTTCTTT CSVEGQTGTEAFF
. TRBJ1-1 . TRBV7-2 TGTGCCAGCAGCTTTTCCGAGGGTAGAACTGAAGCTTTCTTT CASSFSEGRTEAFF
. TRBJ1-5 TRBD1 TRBV7-2 TGTGCCAGCAGCTTAGCGGCTTGGGACAGGGCCTCGGAGGGAGGCAATCAGCCCCAGCATTTT CASSLAAWDRASEGGNQPQHF
. TRBJ1-5 TRBD1 TRBV7-2 TGTGCCAGCAGCTCCCAGGGGGTCAGCAATCAGCCCCAGCATTTT CASSSQGVSNQPQHF
. TRBJ2-5 TRBD2 TRBV18 TGTGCCAGCTCACCACAGGGAGGGCACCAAGAGACCCAGTACTTC CASSPQGGHQETQYF
. TRBJ1-1 . TRBV27 TGTGCCAGCAGTTCGGGGGGGGGCGAGAACACTGAAGCTTTCTTT CASSSGGGENTEAFF
. TRBJ2-5 TRBD1 TRBV11-2 TGTGCCAGCACCGGGGACAGGCGGGAGACCCAGTACTTC CASTGDRRETQYF
once TRBJ2-7 . TRBV2 TGTGCCAGCAGCCTTGGGCAGGGGGGGTACTTC CASSLGQGGYF
. TRBJ2-3 TRBD2 TRBV5-1 TGCGCCAGCAGCCGTAGTTTCGGGGGGGTCACAGATACGCAGTATTTT CASSRSFGGVTDTQYF
. TRBJ2-7 . TRBV19 TGTGCCAGTAGTATAATCGGCTCCTACGAGCAGTACTTC CASSIIGSYEQYF
. TRBJ1-2 TRBD1 TRBV7-2 TGTGCCAGCAGCTCGACAGGGAGTGGTGGCTACACCTTC CASSSTGSGGYTF
once TRBJ1-2 TRBD1 TRBV4-2 TGTGCCAGCAGCCCCGAGGGGGGACAGGGGAATGGCTACACCTTC CASSPEGGQGNGYTF
once TRBJ2-5 TRBD1 TRBV10-3 TGTGCCATCAAACAGGGGGTGACCCAGTACTTC CAIKQGVTQYF
. TRBJ1-5 TRBD1 TRBV7-2 TGTGCCAGCAGCTTAGCGAGTACAGGGGCGTATAGCAATCAGCCCCAGCATTTT CASSLASTGAYSNQPQHF
once TRBJ1-1 . TRBV5-4 TGTGCCAGCAGCCCGCGAAACGGTGAAGCTTTCTTT CASSPRNGEAFF
. TRBJ2-7 . TRBV6-5 TGTGCCAGCAGTTACTCTCTGGGCCCCTACGAGCAGTACTTC CASSYSLGPYEQYF
. TRBJ2-2 . TRBV10-2 TGCGCCAGCAGTGCATGGGGAGAGGGCACCGGGGAGCTGTTTTTT CASSAWGEGTGELFF
. TRBJ2-1 TRBD1 TRBV7-2 TGTGCCAGCAGCTTAGTAGGGGGCCCCAAGTACAATGAGCAGTTCTTC CASSLVGGPKYNEQFF
once TRBJ1-1 . TRBV7-2 TGTGCCAGCAGCCCCGCGGGAGTGAACACTGAAGCTTTCTTT CASSPAGVNTEAFF
. TRBJ2-1 TRBD1 TRBV5-1 TGCGCCAGCAGCGCGCGGGACAGGGGGGGCCTGGAGCAGTTCTTC CASSARDRGGLEQFF
. TRBJ1-2 . TRBV4-3 TGCGCCAGCAGCCAAGGCGGACAGACCTATGGCTACACCTTC CASSQGGQTYGYTF
. TRBJ2-7 . TRBV25-1 TGTGCCAGCAGTGTTACAGGTACCTACGAGCAGTACTTC CASSVTGTYEQYF
. TRBJ2-7 . TRBV11-2 TGTGCCAGCAGCCCCGGGGGGCTTCGCTACGAGCAGTACTTC CASSPGGLRYEQYF
. TRBJ2-1 . TRBV7-2 TGTGCCAGCAGCTTAGCTAGGGGGTCCTACAATGAGCAGTTCTTC CASSLARGSYNEQFF
. TRBJ1-1 TRBD1 TRBV7-2 TGTGCCAGCAGCCCACAGGGGGCGATTTGGACTGAAGCTTTCTTT CASSPQGAIWTEAFF
once TRBJ1-4 . TRBV7-8 TGTGCCAGCAGCTTAGGAGTCGGGGGATATAATGAAAAACTGTTTTTT CASSLGVGGYNEKLFF
. TRBJ1-4 TRBD1 TRBV27 TGTGCCAGCAGCGACCGGGACAGGGTGGGGGAAAAACTGTTTTTT CASSDRDRVGEKLFF
. TRBJ2-7 . TRBV11-1 TGTGCCAGCAGTCCAGGGTCCTCCTCCTACGAGCAGTACTTC CASSPGSSSYEQYF
. TRBJ2-3 TRBD2 TRBV4-3 TGCGCCAGCGGCCAAGACCCCTACCTAGCGGGGGGCGGCACTAGCACAGATACGCAGTATTTT CASGQDPYLAGGGTSTDTQYF
. TRBJ1-3 . TRBV6-5 TGTGCCAGCAGTTACAACAGGGTAGTAAACACCATATATTTT CASSYNRVVNTIYF
few TRBJ2-3 . TRBV10-3 TGTGCCATCAGTGAGTCCGTGGGGAACAGGGCCCCTTTCTGGGATACGCAGTATTTT CAISESVGNRAPFWDTQYF
. TRBJ1-1 TRBD1 TRBV6-6 TGTGCCAGCAGACCCCGACAGGGGAGCACTGAAGCTTTCTTT CASRPRQGSTEAFF
. TRBJ1-1 . TRBV2 TGTGCCAGCAGCCTAGGCATGAACACTGAAGCTTTCTTT CASSLGMNTEAFF
. TRBJ1-2 . TRBV4-3 TGCGCCAGCAGCCAAGATTCGGGAGGAAGTGTTTATGGCTACACCTTC CASSQDSGGSVYGYTF
few TRBJ2-2 TRBD1 TRBV7-2 TGTGCCAGCAGCCGACCTTTCGCACACAGGGGAGCCGGGGAGCTGTTTTTT CASSRPFAHRGAGELFF
few TRBJ1-1 TRBD1 TRBV7-2 TGTGCCAGCAGCTCTCACAGGGGCACTGAAGCTTTCTTT CASSSHRGTEAFF